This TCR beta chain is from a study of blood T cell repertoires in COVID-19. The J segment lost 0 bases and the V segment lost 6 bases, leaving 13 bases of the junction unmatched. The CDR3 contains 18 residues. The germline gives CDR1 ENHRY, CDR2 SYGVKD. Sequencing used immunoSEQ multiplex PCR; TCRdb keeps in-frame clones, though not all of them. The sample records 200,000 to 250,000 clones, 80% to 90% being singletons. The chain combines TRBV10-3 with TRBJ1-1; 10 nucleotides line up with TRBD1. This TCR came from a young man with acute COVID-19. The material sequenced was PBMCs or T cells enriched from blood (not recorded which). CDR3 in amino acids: CAISPRGQGTYMNTEAFF. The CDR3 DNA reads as TGTGCCATCAGCCCACGGGGACAGGGGACATACATGAACACTGAAGCTTTCTTT.